This T cell receptor (beta chain) was sequenced during a study of early stage breast cancer tumors. Assay: immunoSEQ multiplex PCR; the TCRdb copy retains only in-frame clones and omits some. Of 7,000 to 9,500 clones in the sample, roughly 77% were seen once. With regard to this clone: Its target is not known.

The CDR3 runs to 12 residues. Germline V gives CDR1 SGHAT, CDR2 FQNNGV. Trimming cost V 2 bases and J 12 bases, with 11 bases left between them. Study-wide results and limits: In 14 of 16 patients, blood comparison separated tumor from normal breast. Commonly generated sequences made up most enriched TCRB sequences shared between patients.

Normal breast often needed about 90-310 mg of tissue for enough DNA. This clonotype was obtained from a person aged 55-75 years with breast cancer. Sequenced: normal breast tissue next to the tumor. The chain combines TRBV11-2 with TRBJ2-1; D is undetermined. The CDR3 DNA reads TGTGCCAGCAGCTTAAGATTGCGGTTGCAGTTCTTC. Translating gives CASSLRLRLQFF.